These 29 T cell receptor beta chains were all obtained from the same sample, sequenced in a study of blood T cells in healthy people across ages. For the second PCR, which ran for about 7 to 11 cycles, a sample-barcoded 5' primer and a J-beta primer mix were used. A single record per CDR3 protein comes from TCRdb applying MiXCR to the 5' RACE reads. The profile shows 800,000 to 950,000 distinct CDR3 sequences, around 36% of them singletons. Input material: blood. These receptors all stem from a young man in good health.

The V call is TRBV27, the J call TRBJ2-1, with TRBD1 as a possible D gene (5 bases). The CDR3 is made up of 15 amino acids. V shed 2 bases and J shed 7 bases, with 15 bases lying between them. The germline CDR1 and CDR2 sequences are MNHEY and SMNVEV (reference sequence). CDR3 nucleotide sequence: TGTGCCAGCAGTTTAGTGGCAGGGCCTCGGAATGAGCAGTTCTTC. Translation gives CASSLVAGPRNEQFF.

This clonotype was observed once. The rearrangement links TRBV18 to TRBJ2-4; 8 nucleotides align to TRBD2. Trimming at V came to 2 bases and at J to 14 bases, leaving 14 bases not matched to a gene. Germline V gene sequence: CDR1 KGHSH, CDR2 LQKENI. This CDR3 has 15 amino acids. Written as DNA, the CDR3 is TGTGCCAGCTCACCAGCGCGGGGGGACCAAGAGACCAAGTACTTC. It translates to CASSPARGDQETKYF. Looking up the rest from reference TRBV18 and TRBJ2-4 gives the full variable domain: NAGVMQNPRHLVRRRGQEARLRCSPMKGHSHVYWYRQLPEEGLKFMVYLQKENIIDESGMPKERFSAEFPKEGPSILRIQQVVRGDSAAYFCASSPARGDQETKYFGAGTRLSVL.

Concerning this clonotype: This could be a read error, since a much larger clone is one nucleotide away. The chain employs TRBV20-1 and TRBJ1-1; 7 bases align to TRBD1. The V segment lost 3 bases and the J segment 10 bases; nucleotides outside the gene matches: 5. Germline assignment: CDR1 DFQATT and CDR2 SNEGSKA (reference sequence). This CDR3 contains 11 residues. The chain's CDR3 is CSASRGGVAFF. Written as DNA, the CDR3 is TGCAGTGCTAGCAGGGGGGGAGTAGCTTTCTTT.

In this sample, this clonotype turned up a few times. V and J are TRBV28 and TRBJ2-6; no clear D gene. The CDR3 loop spans 17 amino acids. CDR1 MDHEN and CDR2 SYDVKM come from the germline V gene. V gave up 5 bases and J gave up 0 bases, with 14 bases separating them. CDR3 amino acids: CASSRWTGDSGANVLTF. The CDR3 DNA reads TGTGCCAGCAGTCGGTGGACCGGCGACTCTGGGGCCAACGTCCTGACTTTC.

In its sample, this clonotype was seen many times. The chain is built from TRBV20-1 and TRBJ2-1; D is possibly TRBD1 or TRBD2 (5 bases each). CDR1 is DFQATT, CDR2 SNEGSKA, per germline (reference sequence). V shed 0 bases and J shed 10 bases, with 22 bases lying between them. The CDR3 spans 16 residues. CDR3 in DNA: TGCAGTGCTAGAGATCAAGGGTCTCCCCGAGGGGTCGAGCAGTTCTTC. It translates to CSARDQGSPRGVEQFF.

The rearrangement joins TRBV6-5 to TRBJ1-2, with 8 nucleotides matching TRBD1. Germline CDR1 is MNHEY and CDR2 is SVGAGI. There are 13 residues in the CDR3. V shed 6 bases, J shed 7 bases, and the junction held 7 bases outside the gene matches. The DNA of the CDR3 is TGTGCCAGCAGCATGACCACAGGGGGTGGCTACACCTTC. Amino acid sequence: CASSMTTGGGYTF.

This clonotype was seen a handful of times. The J gene is TRBJ2-5, the V gene TRBV5-1; unclear D gene. This CDR3 has 13 amino acids. Germline loops: CDR1 SGHRS, CDR2 YFSETQ. V shed 6 bases and J shed 0 bases, with 9 bases lying between them. The CDR3 is CASKDPHQETQYF. In nucleotides, the CDR3 is TGCGCCAGCAAGGACCCCCACCAAGAGACCCAGTACTTC.

V usage is TRBV2 and J usage is TRBJ2-7; 7 bases match TRBD1. With 8 bases clipped from V and 0 bases from J, the junction kept 7 bases outside the gene matches. CDR3 length equals 14 residues. The germline V gene encodes CDR1 SNHLY and CDR2 FYNNEI. In nucleotides, the CDR3 is TGTGCCAGCGGGGGCGGACAGGACTCCTACGAGCAGTACTTC. This encodes CASGGGQDSYEQYF. The full variable domain, with the rest looked up from reference TRBV2 and TRBJ2-7, is EPEVTQTPSHQVTQMGQEVILRCVPISNHLYFYWYRQILGQKVEFLVSFYNNEISEKSEIFDDQFSVERPDGSNFTLKIRSTKLEDSAMYFCASGGGQDSYEQYFGPGTRLTVT.

This clonotype came up a few times. The chain couples TRBV20-1 to TRBJ2-3, with 10 bases that match TRBD2. The V segment lost 1 base and the J segment 0 bases; nucleotides outside the gene matches: 7. Per germline, CDR1 DFQATT and CDR2 SNEGSKA (reference sequence). This CDR3 has 17 amino acids. The CDR3 protein is CSARGSSGGTSTDTQYF. In nucleotides, the CDR3 is TGCAGTGCTAGAGGTAGTAGCGGGGGGACTAGCACAGATACGCAGTATTTT.

The rearrangement joins TRBV7-9 to TRBJ2-1, with a weak D call TRBD1 (6 bases). The CDR3 is 18 amino acids. The germline CDR1 and CDR2 sequences are SEHNR and FQNEAQ (reference sequence). Trimming pared 2 bases from V and 0 bases from J, leaving 17 bases between. CDR3 in DNA: TGTGCCAGCAGCTTACGGTCGGGACACCTGAGCTCCTACAATGAGCAGTTCTTC. Translation gives CASSLRSGHLSSYNEQFF.

The chain couples TRBV4-3 to TRBJ2-1, with D tentatively TRBD2 (5 bases). The CDR3 runs 17 residues. The V end lost 2 bases, the J end lost 1 base, and 15 bases lay between the germline ends. CDR1 and CDR2 (germline): LGHNA, YSLEER. Written as DNA, the CDR3 is TGCGCCAGCAGCCAAAATGAGGGTGTCGGGTCCTACAATGAGCAGTTCTTC. Translating gives CASSQNEGVGSYNEQFF.

This clonotype was seen a few times. The rearrangement links TRBV5-1 to TRBJ1-2; TRBD1 is a possible D gene (5 bases). The V and J ends lost 1 base and 11 bases respectively, with 15 bases between them. The germline V gene encodes CDR1 SGHRS and CDR2 YFSETQ. The CDR3 runs to 13 residues. CDR3 loop: CASSLTPTQGYTF. For the CDR3, the DNA is TGCGCCAGCAGCTTGACACCGACCCAGGGTTACACCTTC.

There are a few counts of this clonotype. V usage is TRBV20-1 and J usage is TRBJ2-7; the D is unclear. CDR1 and CDR2 from the germline V gene are DFQATT and SNEGSKA (reference sequence). V was pared by 5 bases and J by 1 base, with 15 bases between. The CDR3 consists of 14 residues. CDR3 region: CSAALGYSSYEQYF. The CDR3 bases are TGCAGTGCTGCCTTGGGGTACTCATCCTACGAGCAGTACTTC.

This clonotype came up a few times. V and J are TRBV4-2 and TRBJ1-1, with D possibly matching TRBD1 (5 bases). Germline CDR1 and CDR2: LGHNA and YNFKEQ. Trimming took 0 bases from V and 6 from J, leaving 11 bases between them. This CDR3 is 14 amino acids long. The CDR3 sequence is CASSQDRGGAEAFF. The CDR3 nucleotides are TGTGCCAGCAGCCAAGATAGGGGAGGAGCTGAAGCTTTCTTT.

At least ten counts were recorded for this clonotype. The chain is built from TRBV12-3 or TRBV12-4 and TRBJ1-5; no clear D. Between the trimmed V and J ends, which lost 3 bases and 0 bases, there was a span of 0 bases. There are 12 residues in the CDR3. The CDR3 spells CASSFSNQPQHF. Written as DNA, the CDR3 is TGTGCCAGCAGTTTTAGCAATCAGCCCCAGCATTTT.

This clonotype was seen ten or more times. This rearrangement joins TRBV5-1 to TRBJ2-7, with 8 bases identical to TRBD1. After removal of 4 bases from V and 1 base from J, the junction contained 1 base not matched to a gene. The germline V gene encodes CDR1 SGHRS and CDR2 YFSETQ. The CDR3 sequence is 13 residues long. The CDR3 nucleotides are TGCGCCAGCAGCGGACAGGGTTCCTACGAGCAGTACTTC. Protein product: CASSGQGSYEQYF.

V is TRBV15 and J is TRBJ1-1; a weak D match, TRBD1 (5 bases). Germline V gene lookup returns CDR1 LNHNV and CDR2 YYDKDF (reference sequence). This CDR3 is 14 amino acids long. Trimming pared 4 bases from V and 3 bases from J, leaving 12 bases between. DNA of the CDR3: TGTGCCACCAGCAAACTCGGAGGGGACACTGAAGCTTTCTTT. Translation gives CATSKLGGDTEAFF.

This clonotype appeared many times. The chain carries TRBV5-1 and TRBJ2-3; no clear D. The CDR3 loop spans 15 amino acids. From germline, CDR1 is SGHRS and CDR2 YFSETQ. The V gene lost 0 bases and the J gene lost 2 bases, with 10 bases spanning the gap. The CDR3 nucleotides read TGCGCCAGCAGCTTGGACCCGACCGACACAGATACGCAGTATTTT. Translation gives CASSLDPTDTDTQYF.

The chain joins TRBV4-3 to TRBJ2-1; D not certain. CDR1 and CDR2 from the germline V gene are LGHNA and YSLEER. With 3 bases removed from V and 6 bases from J, the gap between germline ends came to 12 bases. CDR3 length equals 14 residues. The CDR3 loop reads CASSHENLGNEQFF. The CDR3 nucleotides are TGCGCCAGCAGCCATGAAAACCTCGGCAATGAGCAGTTCTTC.

This clonotype was counted only a few times. The chain links TRBV7-2 to TRBJ2-3; D not certain. Trimming took off 8 bases at V and 7 bases at J, with 10 bases between the two ends. Germline-derived CDR1 and CDR2 are SGHTA and FQGNSA. The CDR3 is 11 amino acids. This CDR3 is CASGIDNTQYF. In DNA, the CDR3 is TGTGCCAGCGGAATCGATAATACGCAGTATTTT.

The genes are TRBV25-1 and TRBJ2-5; D perhaps matches TRBD1 (6 bases). Germline loops: CDR1 MGHDK, CDR2 SYGVNS. The CDR3 consists of 17 residues. Trimming left V 7 bases short and J 0 bases short, with 21 bases between. CDR3 sequence reads: CASTFSGVGTYQETQYF. The CDR3 DNA follows: TGTGCCAGCACTTTTTCAGGGGTCGGTACCTACCAAGAGACCCAGTACTTC.

The V and J genes are TRBV5-5 and TRBJ1-1; 9 bases are shared with TRBD1. Losses at the gene ends were 4 bases for V and 5 bases for J; bases not matched to a gene: 9. The CDR3 sequence is 15 residues long. The germline V gene has CDR1 SGHKS and CDR2 YYEKEE (reference sequence). CDR3 DNA: TGTGCCAGCAGCCCAGGGACAGGGTTTTTGACTGAAGCTTTCTTT. This gives the protein CASSPGTGFLTEAFF.

Concerning this clonotype: A single base separates this from a much larger clone, so it may be a read error. The chain uses TRBV12-3 or TRBV12-4 and TRBJ1-2; 7 bases fit TRBD1. V lost 11 bases, J lost 2 bases, and 11 bases stayed unmatched. CDR3 length: 14 amino acids. The CDR3 DNA reads TGTGCCGGCAACCCGACAGGGCCCAACTATGGCTACACCTTC. It yields the protein CAGNPTGPNYGYTF.

This sequence joins TRBV5-1 and TRBJ2-5; D tentatively fits TRBD1 or TRBD2 (5 bases each). Trimming removed 3 bases from V and 3 bases from J, with 6 bases in between. Per germline, CDR1 SGHRS and CDR2 YFSETQ. The CDR3 runs to 12 residues. As DNA, the CDR3 is TGCGCCAGCAGCTGGGGGAAAGAGACCCAGTACTTC. Amino acids: CASSWGKETQYF.

This clonotype was seen only a few times. Since a much larger clone is just one base distant, this may be a read error. This chain connects TRBV12-3 or TRBV12-4 to TRBJ2-4; tentatively, D is TRBD1 or TRBD2 (6 bases each). The end of the DNA is better explained by TRBJ2-7, so the J call may be wrong. This CDR3 region has 12 residues. The CDR3 sequence: CASRVGGREQYF. The CDR3, as DNA: TGTGCCAGCAGGGTGGGGGGCCGCGAGCAGTACTTC.

This clonotype was observed a handful of times. The chain combines TRBV7-2 with TRBJ2-3, with a tentative D call TRBD2 (6 bases). Germline V gives CDR1 SGHTA, CDR2 FQGNSA. Trimming cost V 8 bases and J 6 bases, with 18 bases left between them. The CDR3 loop spans 14 amino acids. CDR3 protein: CASQRRGNRDTQYF. CDR3 nucleotides: TGTGCCAGCCAAAGGAGGGGTAACCGTGATACGCAGTATTTT. The complete variable domain, with remaining parts taken from reference TRBV7-2 and TRBJ2-3, reads GAGVSQSPSNKVTEKGKDVELRCDPISGHTALYWYRQSLGQGLEFLIYFQGNSAPDKSGLPSDRFSAERTGGSVSTLTIQRTQQEDSAVYLCASQRRGNRDTQYFGPGTRLTVL.

The V gene is TRBV7-2, the J gene TRBJ2-7, with TRBD2 matching over 10 bases. V gave up 1 base and J gave up 10 bases; unmatched junction bases: 13. The CDR3 totals 16 residues. CDR1 and CDR2 (germline): SGHTA, FQGNSA. The CDR3 region has the DNA TGTGCCAGCAGCTTAGACGTGCTAGCGGGGGAGGAGGCCCAGTACTTC. Translating it yields CASSLDVLAGEEAQYF.

This clonotype came up once. The chain employs TRBV29-1 and TRBJ2-3, with TRBD2 matching 10 bases. The germline gives CDR1 SQVTM, CDR2 ANQGSEA. The CDR3 covers 14 residues. The trim removed 4 bases at V and 6 bases at J, leaving 7 bases unmatched. CDR3 region: CSVVPAGGQDTQYF. The CDR3 region has the DNA TGCAGCGTTGTTCCAGCGGGGGGGCAGGATACGCAGTATTTT.

Only a few counts were recorded for this clonotype. The V gene is TRBV5-1, the J gene TRBJ1-1, with TRBD1 matching 9 bases. Germline-derived CDR1 and CDR2 are SGHRS and YFSETQ. V was clipped by 4 bases and J by 2 bases; unmatched bases: 6. The length of the CDR3 is 15 residues. The CDR3 bases are TGCGCCAGCAGCGGGGGACAGGGCATTAACACTGAAGCTTTCTTT. Its protein is CASSGGQGINTEAFF.